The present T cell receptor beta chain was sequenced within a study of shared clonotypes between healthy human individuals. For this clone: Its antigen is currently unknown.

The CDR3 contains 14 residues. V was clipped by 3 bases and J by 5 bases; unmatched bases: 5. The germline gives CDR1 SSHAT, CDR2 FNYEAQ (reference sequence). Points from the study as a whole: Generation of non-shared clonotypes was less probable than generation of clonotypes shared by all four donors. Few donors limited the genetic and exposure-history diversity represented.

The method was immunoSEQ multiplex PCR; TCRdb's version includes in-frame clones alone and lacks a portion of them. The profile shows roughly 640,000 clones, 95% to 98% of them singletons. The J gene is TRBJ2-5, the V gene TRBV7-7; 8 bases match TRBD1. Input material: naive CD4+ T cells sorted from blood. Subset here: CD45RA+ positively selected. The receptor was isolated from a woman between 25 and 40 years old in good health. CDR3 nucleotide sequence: TGTGCCAGCAGCTTCGGACAGGGTGGGGAGACCCAGTACTTC. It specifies CASSFGQGGETQYF.